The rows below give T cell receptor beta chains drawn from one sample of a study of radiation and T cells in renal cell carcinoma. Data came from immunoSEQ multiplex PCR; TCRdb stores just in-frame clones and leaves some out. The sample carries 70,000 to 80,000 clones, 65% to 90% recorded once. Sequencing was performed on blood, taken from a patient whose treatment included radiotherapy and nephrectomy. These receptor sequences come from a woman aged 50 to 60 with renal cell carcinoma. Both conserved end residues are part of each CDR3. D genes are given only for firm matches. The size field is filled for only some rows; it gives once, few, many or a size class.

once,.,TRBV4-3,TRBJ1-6,TGCGCCAGCAGCCAAGATTGGAAGGATACTAATGGGTATAATTCACCCCTCCACTTT,CASSQDWKDTNGYNSPLHF
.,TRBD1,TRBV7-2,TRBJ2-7,TGTGCCAGCAGCTTAACGGCAGGGGGTGGGTACGAGCAGTACTTC,CASSLTAGGGYEQYF
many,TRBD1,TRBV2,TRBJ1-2,TGTGCCAGCAGTACGACAGGGGGCGCATACTATGGCTACACCTTC,CASSTTGGAYYGYTF
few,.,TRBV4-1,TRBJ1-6,TGCGCCAGCAGCCAAGAATCGACAGTTAATTCACCCCTCCACTTT,CASSQESTVNSPLHF
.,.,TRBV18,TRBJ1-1,TGTGCCAGCTCACCCCTGGGGAGGGACACTGAAGCTTTCTTT,CASSPLGRDTEAFF
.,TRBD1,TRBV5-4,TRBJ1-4,TGTGCCAGCAGCTCAGAACCGGGACAGAGGAATGAAAAACTGTTTTTT,CASSSEPGQRNEKLFF
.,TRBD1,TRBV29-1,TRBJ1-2,TGCAGCCTCGCGAGGACAGGGGGGTACTATGGCTACACCTTC,CSLARTGGYYGYTF
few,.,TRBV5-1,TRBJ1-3,TGCGCCAGCAGCTTAGACGCAAGCGTCGGAAACACCATATATTTT,CASSLDASVGNTIYF
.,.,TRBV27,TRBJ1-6,TGTGCCAGCAAAACAGGCCCGAGGTCCTATAATTCACCCCTCCACTTT,CASKTGPRSYNSPLHF
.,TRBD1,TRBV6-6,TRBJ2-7,TGTGCCAGCAACTCCCGGGACAGGGGTAGAGAGCAGTACTTC,CASNSRDRGREQYF